Below are 19 T cell receptor beta chains sequenced from a single sample in a study of OX40 agonist ivuxolimab in advanced cancers. Assay used: immunoSEQ multiplex PCR; TCRdb lists only in-frame clones, some missing. The sample has more than 55,000 clones, approximately 88% seen once. The sample in question was CD4+ or CD8+ T cells sorted from blood, obtained in a trial of the OX40 agonist ivuxolimab. The receptors shown here come from an adult with an advanced solid tumor such as melanoma, head and neck, liver or kidney cancer.

This rearrangement joins TRBV13 to TRBJ1-3; D remains ambiguous. CDR3 length: 15 amino acids. V was shortened by 4 bases and J by 1 base, with 11 bases between the two germline ends. The germline V gene has CDR1 PRHDT and CDR2 FYEKMQ (reference sequence). The CDR3 loop reads CASSSWAESGNTIYF. The CDR3, as DNA: TGTGCCAGCAGCTCCTGGGCCGAATCTGGAAACACCATATATTTT.

The chain links TRBV7-6 to TRBJ2-5, with D possibly matching TRBD2 (6 bases). The length of the CDR3 is 14 residues. V lost 2 bases and J 3 bases, leaving 10 bases between the germline ends. CDR1 and CDR2 from the germline V gene are SGHVS and FNYEAQ. CDR3 DNA sequence: TGTGCCAGCAGCTTAATTAGCGGAGAAGAGACCCAGTACTTC. Translating it yields CASSLISGEETQYF.

CDR3: CASRSGLTSTDTQYF. The CDR3 coding sequence is TGCGCCAGCAGGTCGGGACTCACTAGCACAGATACGCAGTATTTT. The V gene is TRBV5-1, the J gene TRBJ2-3; the D gene is possibly TRBD2 (6 bases). V was pared by 5 bases and J by 0 bases, with 13 bases between. This CDR3 has 15 amino acids. Germline loops: CDR1 SGHRS, CDR2 YFSETQ.

The J gene is TRBJ2-4, the V gene TRBV9; D may be TRBD2 (6 bases). In germline, CDR1 is SGDLS, CDR2 YYNGEE. Trimming pared 0 bases from V and 9 bases from J, leaving 16 bases between. The CDR3 spans 15 residues. The DNA of the CDR3 is TGTGCCAGCAGCGTAGACACTAGCCGGTCGGGCATTCAGTACTTC. This encodes CASSVDTSRSGIQYF. The full variable domain, in which reference TRBV9 and TRBJ2-4 provide the parts outside the CDR3, is DSGVTQTPKHLITATGQRVTLRCSPRSGDLSVYWYQQSLDQGLQFLIQYYNGEERAKGNILERFSAQQFPDLHSELNLSSLELGDSALYFCASSVDTSRSGIQYFGAGTRLSVL.

This chain joins TRBV6-6 and TRBJ2-3, with 7 bases fitting TRBD1. V trimming: 6 bases; J trimming: 2 bases; junction bases outside the gene matches: 5. CDR1 and CDR2 (germline): MNHNY, SVGAGI (reference sequence). This CDR3 has 14 amino acids. The CDR3 protein is CASRKGAVTDTQYF. The CDR3 DNA sequence: TGTGCCAGCAGGAAGGGGGCGGTCACAGATACGCAGTATTTT.

The chain recombines TRBV28 with TRBJ2-7; 12 positions agree with TRBD2. The CDR3 totals 16 residues. Germline lookup yields CDR1 MDHEN and CDR2 SYDVKM. V was pared by 5 bases and J by 5 bases, with 10 bases of the junction left unmatched. This chain's CDR3 is CASSRWLAGGPHEQYF. The CDR3 nucleotides are TGTGCCAGCAGTCGATGGCTAGCGGGAGGGCCGCACGAGCAGTACTTC.

This chain connects TRBV29-1 to TRBJ1-1; no firm D call. Trimming removed 4 bases from V and 0 bases from J, with 6 bases in between. Germline values: CDR1 SQVTM, CDR2 ANQGSEA. The CDR3 length is 12 residues. CDR3 protein: CSVGRVNTEAFF. CDR3 DNA: TGCAGCGTTGGTAGGGTGAACACTGAAGCTTTCTTT. Full variable domain (outside the CDR3, taken from reference TRBV29-1 and TRBJ1-1): SAVISQKPSRDICQRGTSLTIQCQVDSQVTMMFWYRQQPGQSLTLIATANQGSEATYESGFVIDKFPISRPNLTFSTLTVSNMSPEDSSIYLCSVGRVNTEAFFGQGTRLTVV.

CDR3 loop: CASSLAGDSSFSYNEQFF. CDR3 bases: TGTGCCAGCAGCTTAGCCGGTGATTCTAGCTTCTCCTACAATGAGCAGTTCTTC. The chain links TRBV7-8 to TRBJ2-1; D might be TRBD2 (5 bases). V was pared by 0 bases and J by 0 bases, with 15 bases between. The germline CDR1 and CDR2 sequences are SGHVS and FQNEAQ. The CDR3 spans 18 residues.

The gene calls are TRBV2 and TRBJ2-5; tentatively, D is TRBD1 (5 bases). With 6 bases removed from V and 6 bases from J, the gap between germline ends came to 20 bases. Germline V gene data show CDR1 as SNHLY and CDR2 as FYNNEI. The CDR3 covers 15 residues. The CDR3 loop is CASRVGAQYRQTQYF. CDR3 DNA sequence: TGTGCCAGCAGAGTAGGGGCCCAATATAGGCAGACCCAGTACTTC.

This chain links TRBV11-2 with TRBJ2-2; 11 positions match TRBD2. This CDR3 has 15 amino acids. Per germline, CDR1 SGHAT and CDR2 FQNNGV. With 5 bases clipped from V and 6 bases from J, the junction kept 5 bases outside the gene matches. CDR3 bases: TGTGCCAGCAGCCCCCAACTAGCGGGAGCCGGGGAGCTGTTTTTT. Its protein is CASSPQLAGAGELFF.

The gene calls are TRBV11-2 and TRBJ2-5; 8 bases align to TRBD2. This CDR3 contains 14 residues. From germline, CDR1 is SGHAT and CDR2 FQNNGV. The trim removed 0 bases at V and 4 bases at J, leaving 1 base unmatched. CDR3 amino acids: CASSLDLAGETQYF. The CDR3 DNA is TGTGCCAGCAGCTTAGATCTAGCGGGAGAGACCCAGTACTTC.

V gene TRBV19 combines with J gene TRBJ2-7; 16 bases match TRBD2. CDR1 is LNHDA and CDR2 is SQIVND in the germline V gene (reference sequence). CDR3 length: 17 amino acids. Germline trimming cut 5 bases from V and 0 bases from J; bases unmatched to any gene: 4. The CDR3 nucleotides read TGTGCCAGTAGTGTCGGGACTAGCGGGAGGGGCTCCTACGAGCAGTACTTC. This sequence encodes CASSVGTSGRGSYEQYF.

This rearrangement joins TRBV19 to TRBJ2-3; D not certain. Germline assignment: CDR1 LNHDA and CDR2 SQIVND (reference sequence). Trimming took off 6 bases at V and 3 bases at J, with 10 bases between the two ends. CDR3 size: 13 residues. CDR3: CASRTMGTDTQYF. CDR3 nucleotides: TGTGCCAGTAGGACAATGGGTACAGATACGCAGTATTTT.

This rearrangement joins TRBV7-9 to TRBJ1-2; a possible D gene is TRBD1 (5 bases). CDR1 SEHNR and CDR2 FQNEAQ come from the germline V gene (reference sequence). V dropped 5 bases and J dropped 1 base, with 11 bases sitting between them. This CDR3 is built from 14 residues. The CDR3 bases are TGTGCCAGCAGCGAAGGGACGGTTAACTATGGCTACACCTTC. Translation: CASSEGTVNYGYTF.

This clone was counted between two and nine times. The CDR3 sequence is CASSFRPGRTYEQYF. In DNA form, the CDR3 reads TGTGCCAGCAGTTTCCGTCCGGGACGTACCTACGAGCAGTACTTC. The rearrangement links TRBV28 to TRBJ2-7, with D perhaps being TRBD1 or TRBD2 (5 bases each). This CDR3 is built from 15 residues. Trimming took off 3 bases at V and 2 bases at J, with 14 bases between the two ends. Germline V gives CDR1 MDHEN, CDR2 SYDVKM.

The chain is built from TRBV11-2 and TRBJ2-7; D uncertain. Germline CDR1 and CDR2: SGHAT and FQNNGV. V shed 1 base and J shed 3 bases, with 4 bases lying between them. The CDR3 has 12 residues. CDR3: CASSLVDYEQYF. The CDR3 nucleotides read TGTGCCAGCAGCTTAGTAGACTACGAGCAGTACTTC.

CDR3 region: CAWSSIAGGPQHF. The DNA of the CDR3 is TGTGCCTGGAGTTCTATAGCAGGGGGGCCCCAGCATTTT. The chain uses TRBV30 and TRBJ1-5; 7 bases line up with TRBD1. Germline CDR1 and CDR2: GTSNPN and SVGIG (reference sequence). The CDR3 has 13 amino acids. The trim removed 2 bases at V and 9 bases at J, leaving 7 bases unmatched.

The chain links TRBV27 to TRBJ2-7; D uncertain. From germline, CDR1 is MNHEY and CDR2 SMNVEV (reference sequence). There are 11 residues in the CDR3. Trimming cost V 4 bases and J 3 bases, with 4 bases left between them. CDR3 in amino acids: CASSSLYEQYF. The CDR3 nucleotides are TGTGCCAGCAGTTCGCTCTACGAGCAGTACTTC.

This chain uses TRBV15 with TRBJ2-2; TRBD2 might be the D (5 bases). V was cut by 7 bases and J by 3 bases, with 15 bases left in between. The CDR3 length is 15 residues. Germline V gene lookup returns CDR1 LNHNV and CDR2 YYDKDF (reference sequence). Written as DNA, the CDR3 is TGTGCCACCACGGCCGGGGTTGCGGACACCGGGGAGCTGTTTTTT. Protein: CATTAGVADTGELFF.